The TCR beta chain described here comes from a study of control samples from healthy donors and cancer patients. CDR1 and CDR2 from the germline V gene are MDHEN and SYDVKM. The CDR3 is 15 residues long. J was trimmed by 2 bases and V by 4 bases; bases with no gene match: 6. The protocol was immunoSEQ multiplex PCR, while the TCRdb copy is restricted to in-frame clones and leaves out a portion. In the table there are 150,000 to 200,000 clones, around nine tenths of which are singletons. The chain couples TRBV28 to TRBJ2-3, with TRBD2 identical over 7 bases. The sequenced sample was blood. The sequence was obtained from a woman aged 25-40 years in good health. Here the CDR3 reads CASSYRLADTDTQYF. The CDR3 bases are TGTGCCAGCAGTTATCGACTAGCAGACACAGATACGCAGTATTTT.